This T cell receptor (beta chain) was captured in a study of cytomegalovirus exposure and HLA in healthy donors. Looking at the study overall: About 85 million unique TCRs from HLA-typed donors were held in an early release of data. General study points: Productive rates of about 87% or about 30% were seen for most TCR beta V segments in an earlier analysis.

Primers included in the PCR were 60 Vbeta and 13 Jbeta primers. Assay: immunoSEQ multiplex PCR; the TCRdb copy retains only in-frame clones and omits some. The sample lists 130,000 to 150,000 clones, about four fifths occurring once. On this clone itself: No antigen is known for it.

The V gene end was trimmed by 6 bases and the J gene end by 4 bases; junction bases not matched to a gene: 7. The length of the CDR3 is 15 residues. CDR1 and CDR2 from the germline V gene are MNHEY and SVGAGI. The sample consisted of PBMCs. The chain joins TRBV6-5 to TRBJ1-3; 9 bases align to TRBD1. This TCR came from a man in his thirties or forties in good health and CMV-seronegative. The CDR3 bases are TGTGCCAGCAGAAGGGGACAGGGAGAAGGAAACACCATATATTTT. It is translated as CASRRGQGEGNTIYF.